A selection of T cell receptor beta chains follows, all from one sample in a study of identical twins. From the 5' RACE reads, TCRdb called clonotypes with MiXCR, one entry per CDR3 protein. In the table there are some 240,000 distinct CDR3 sequences, 8% to 11% of which are singletons. The sequenced material came from memory T cells sorted from blood. The receptor set was obtained from a man aged 50 to 60 in good health. The CDR3 runs from the conserved cysteine through the conserved F or W. The order of the fields is J gene, V gene, D gene, CDR3 length, clone size, CDR3 protein, CDR3 DNA. The D gene is left open where the match is weak. Expanded clones are given a class, and other clones once, few, many or no size at all.

TRBJ2-7,TRBV20-1,-,12,-,CSARDLGGLQYF,TGCAGTGCTAGAGATTTGGGGGGGCTGCAGTACTTC
TRBJ2-1,TRBV3-1,-,12,-,CASSHERGSQFF,TGTGCCAGCAGCCATGAGAGGGGGTCGCAGTTCTTC
TRBJ1-5,TRBV20-1,TRBD1,17,many,CSARLFQGQGSNQPQHF,TGCAGTGCTAGACTCTTTCAGGGACAGGGAAGTAATCAGCCCCAGCATTTT
TRBJ2-1,TRBV3-1,TRBD2,15,many,CASSLGLADINEQFF,TGTGCCAGCAGCCTCGGACTAGCGGATATCAATGAGCAGTTCTTC
TRBJ2-7,TRBV29-1,-,14,few,CSVGSTRLGYEQYF,TGCAGCGTTGGTTCGACTAGGCTTGGCTACGAGCAGTACTTC
TRBJ2-7,TRBV20-1,-,14,many,CSARKQPISYEQYF,TGCAGTGCTAGAAAACAGCCCATCTCCTACGAGCAGTACTTC
TRBJ1-2,TRBV7-8,TRBD1,13,few,CASSGQGSGGYTF,TGTGCCAGCAGCGGACAGGGTTCAGGCGGCTACACCTTC
TRBJ2-2,TRBV5-1,TRBD2,16,many,CASSLKAGTSTGELFF,TGCGCCAGCAGCTTAAAAGCGGGGACGAGCACCGGGGAGCTGTTTTTT
TRBJ1-4,TRBV5-1,-,12,few,CASSGIREKLFF,TGCGCCAGCTCCGGCATTCGGGAAAAACTGTTTTTT
TRBJ2-1,TRBV24-1,-,15,many,CATSGRDNPSNEQFF,TGTGCCACCAGTGGCCGGGACAACCCATCCAATGAGCAGTTCTTC
TRBJ2-7,TRBV7-9,TRBD1,17,many,CASSLGDHWGTGAEQYF,TGTGCCAGCAGCTTAGGAGATCACTGGGGGACAGGGGCCGAGCAGTACTTC
TRBJ2-5,TRBV7-2,-,15,many,CASSKGDRTQETQYF,TGTGCCAGCAGCAAGGGTGACCGTACCCAAGAGACCCAGTACTTC
TRBJ1-6,TRBV27,-,16,many,CASSSSDTYVRSPLHF,TGTGCCAGCAGTTCTTCTGACACCTATGTGAGATCACCCCTCCACTTT
TRBJ2-3,TRBV7-2,-,14,many,CASSPSGRPDTQYF,TGTGCCAGCAGCCCCTCTGGCCGTCCAGATACGCAGTATTTT
TRBJ1-2,TRBV6-5,-,16,many,CASSYLRGRNSYGYTF,TGTGCCAGCAGTTACTTGCGGGGACGGAATAGCTATGGCTACACCTTC
TRBJ2-7,TRBV5-1,-,15,many,CASSLASGRPYEQYF,TGCGCCAGCAGCTTGGCCTCGGGACGACCCTACGAGCAGTACTTC
TRBJ1-2,TRBV20-1,TRBD1,13,few,CSASRTGLYGYTF,TGCAGTGCTAGTCGGACAGGGCTTTATGGCTACACCTTC
TRBJ1-1,TRBV7-3,-,14,many,CASSEGQIGSEAFF,TGTGCCAGCAGCGAAGGACAGATCGGCTCTGAAGCTTTCTTT
TRBJ2-1,TRBV19,-,17,few,CASSISPLRSGYNEQFF,TGTGCCAGTAGTATATCCCCGCTCAGATCTGGGTACAATGAGCAGTTCTTC
TRBJ1-6,TRBV7-8,-,15,many,CASSISGTGNSPLHF,TGTGCCAGCAGCATTTCCGGGACGGGGAATTCACCCCTCCACTTT
TRBJ2-3,TRBV29-1,TRBD2,14,many,CSVPLAGGMNTQYF,TGCAGCGTGCCACTAGCGGGGGGCATGAATACGCAGTATTTT
TRBJ2-1,TRBV7-2,-,13,many,CASSLGVGNEQFF,TGTGCCAGCAGCTTAGGAGTGGGCAATGAGCAGTTCTTC
TRBJ2-7,TRBV6-1,TRBD2,15,-,CASRETSGPSYEQYF,TGTGCCAGCAGAGAAACTAGCGGACCATCCTACGAGCAGTACTTC
TRBJ1-3,TRBV20-1,-,11,-,CSARYGNTIYF,TGCAGTGCTAGATATGGAAACACCATATATTTT
TRBJ2-5,TRBV5-1,TRBD2,14,few,CASSLILAEETQYF,TGCGCCAGCAGCTTGATCCTAGCGGAAGAGACCCAGTACTTC
TRBJ1-5,TRBV12-3/TRBV12-4,-,15,few,CASSLGLGSNQPQHF,TGTGCCAGCAGTTTAGGCCTGGGAAGCAATCAGCCCCAGCATTTT
TRBJ2-2,TRBV5-5,TRBD1,17,-,CASSPNRDREFTGELFF,TGTGCCAGCAGTCCCAACCGGGACAGGGAGTTCACCGGGGAGCTGTTTTTT
TRBJ1-2,TRBV12-3/TRBV12-4,-,14,few,CASSSAGLDYGYTF,TGTGCCAGCAGTTCCGCAGGGTTAGACTATGGCTACACCTTC
TRBJ2-3,TRBV19,-,15,-,CASSIRVRPTDTQYF,TGTGCCAGTAGTATACGCGTACGGCCAACAGATACGCAGTATTTT